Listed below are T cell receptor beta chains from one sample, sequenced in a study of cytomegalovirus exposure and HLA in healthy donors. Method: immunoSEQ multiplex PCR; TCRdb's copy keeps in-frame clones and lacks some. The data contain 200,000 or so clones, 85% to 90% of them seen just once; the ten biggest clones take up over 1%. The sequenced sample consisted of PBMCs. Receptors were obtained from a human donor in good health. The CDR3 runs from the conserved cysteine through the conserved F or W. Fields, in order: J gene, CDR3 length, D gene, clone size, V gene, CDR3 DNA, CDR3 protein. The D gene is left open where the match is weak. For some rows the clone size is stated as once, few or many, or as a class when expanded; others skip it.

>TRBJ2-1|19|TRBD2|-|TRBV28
TGTGCCAGCAGTCGCTTCCTTGGACTAGCGGGGGATACCTACAATGAGCAGTTCTTC
CASSRFLGLAGDTYNEQFF
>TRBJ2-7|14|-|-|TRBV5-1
TGCGCCAGCAGCTTGGAGGGGTGGGCCGACGAGCAGTACTTC
CASSLEGWADEQYF
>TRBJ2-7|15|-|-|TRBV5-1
TGCGCCAGCAGCCCGAGCAGGGGGGCGATCTACGAGCAGTACTTC
CASSPSRGAIYEQYF
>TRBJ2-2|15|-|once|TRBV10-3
TGTGCCATCAGGAGACAGGCGACGAACACCGGGGAGCTGTTTTTT
CAIRRQATNTGELFF
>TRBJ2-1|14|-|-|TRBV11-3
TGTGCCAGCAGCTGGGGGCGTCCCTACAATGAGCAGTTCTTC
CASSWGRPYNEQFF
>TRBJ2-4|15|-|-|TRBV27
TGTGCCAGCAGTTTTACTCCAGGGGCGGTAAACATTCAGTACTTC
CASSFTPGAVNIQYF
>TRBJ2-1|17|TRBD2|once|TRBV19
TGTGCCAGTACATCGGGCGGGTCCAGCGGGAGTTACAATGAGCAGTTCTTC
CASTSGGSSGSYNEQFF
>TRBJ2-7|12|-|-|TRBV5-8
TGTGCCAGCAGCCCGGGGGCCTACGAGCAGTACTTC
CASSPGAYEQYF
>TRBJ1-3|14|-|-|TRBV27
TGTGCCAGCAAGGCAGGGTGGACTGGAAACACCATATATTTT
CASKAGWTGNTIYF
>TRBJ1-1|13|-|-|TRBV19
TGTGCCAGTAGTATAGGAACGGACACTGAAGCTTTCTTT
CASSIGTDTEAFF
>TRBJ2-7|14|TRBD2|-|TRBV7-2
TGTGCCAGCAGCCCGGGACTAGCGGGAGCCGAGCAGTACTTC
CASSPGLAGAEQYF
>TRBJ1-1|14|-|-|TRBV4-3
TGCGCCAGCAGCCCGCGGGTCCTCGGGACTGAAGCTTTCTTT
CASSPRVLGTEAFF
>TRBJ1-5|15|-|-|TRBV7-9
TGTGCCAGCAGCGCAGGGGAAATTAGCAATCAGCCCCAGCATTTT
CASSAGEISNQPQHF
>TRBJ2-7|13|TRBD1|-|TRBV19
TGTGCCAGTAGATCCGGGACAGCCTACGAGCAGTACTTC
CASRSGTAYEQYF
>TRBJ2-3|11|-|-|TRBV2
TGTGCCAGCAGTGTCCTATATACGCAGTATTTT
CASSVLYTQYF
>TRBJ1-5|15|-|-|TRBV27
TGTGCCAGCAGTTTTGCGGGGATGAGCAATCAGCCCCAGCATTTT
CASSFAGMSNQPQHF
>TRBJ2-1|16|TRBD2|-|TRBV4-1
TGCGCCAGCAGCCAAAACCGACTAGCGGGAGTGGATGAGCAGTTCTTC
CASSQNRLAGVDEQFF
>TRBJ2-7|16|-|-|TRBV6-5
TGTGCCAGCAGTTACTCGTTTACGCCAGGGGAGAGGGAGCAGTACTTC
CASSYSFTPGEREQYF
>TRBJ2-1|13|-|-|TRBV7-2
TGTGCCAGCAGCCTCCTCCCCCGCAATGAGCAGTTCTTC
CASSLLPRNEQFF